The sequence of this T cell receptor (beta chain) was determined in a study of graft-versus-host responses after intestinal transplantation. Turning to the study itself: Recipients across the board were started on anti-thymocyte globulin induction, then kept on tacrolimus and steroids for two to three years. Whole-study results and caveats: The authors found GvH clones in recipient marrow, some appearing first in ileum or blood.

In regard to this clone: Its antigen is unknown.

From germline, CDR1 is SGDLS and CDR2 YYNGEE. V lost 0 bases to trimming and J lost 2 bases, with 6 bases between them. The CDR3 runs 13 residues. TCRdb's table, derived via immunoSEQ multiplex PCR, lists solely in-frame clones and lacks some. Of 35,000 to 45,000 clones listed, roughly 95% were seen once; the top ten hold about 0.5%. V gene TRBV9 combines with J gene TRBJ2-7, with D possibly TRBD1 on 5 matching bases. The receptor comes from a human donor who was the organ donor for an intestinal transplant. The input for sequencing was unstimulated CD8+ T cells sorted from spleen or lymph node cells, taken before transplant. The CDR3: CASSVGTTYEQYF. The CDR3 region has the DNA TGTGCCAGCAGCGTAGGGACAACCTACGAGCAGTACTTC.